This T cell receptor beta chain was captured in a study of vaccination and CD4 T cells after COVID-19. Study background: The makeup of the convalescents was six males and four females, two of them Hispanic. Study results and caveats: Spike mono-reactivity was found in 304 of the 307 vaccine-specific clones identified in convalescent patients. A median of approximately 90% of reactive clones, in convalescent patients, became evident only post-vaccination.

Treatment specified: roughly 10-day PBMC culture with coronavirus spike peptide pools or control peptides (ViraFEST assay). Days 3 and 7 were when half the medium was replaced with fresh IL-2 medium. The Oncomine TCR Beta short-read assay was applied to DNA of cultured CD4+ T cells. One entry per CDR3 protein, called by TCRdb with MiXCR from the PCR reads. Of 10,000 to 14,000 distinct CDR3 sequences in the sample, less than 75% were seen once. The CDR3 sequence is 16 residues long. Trimming at V came to 1 base and at J to 1 base, leaving 3 bases not matched to a gene. Germline assignment: CDR1 MDHEN and CDR2 SYDVKM. Remarks on this clonotype: Antigen specificity is unknown.

The receptor comes from a human donor who had recovered from COVID-19. The rearrangement uses TRBV28 and TRBJ2-1, with 8 bases fitting TRBD1. The sequenced sample was CD4+ T cells from blood, cultured in vitro, obtained before SARS-CoV-2 vaccination. DNA of the CDR3: TGTGCCAGCAGTTTATACCGGGACAGGTCCTACAATGAGCAGTTCTTC. Its protein product is CASSLYRDRSYNEQFF.